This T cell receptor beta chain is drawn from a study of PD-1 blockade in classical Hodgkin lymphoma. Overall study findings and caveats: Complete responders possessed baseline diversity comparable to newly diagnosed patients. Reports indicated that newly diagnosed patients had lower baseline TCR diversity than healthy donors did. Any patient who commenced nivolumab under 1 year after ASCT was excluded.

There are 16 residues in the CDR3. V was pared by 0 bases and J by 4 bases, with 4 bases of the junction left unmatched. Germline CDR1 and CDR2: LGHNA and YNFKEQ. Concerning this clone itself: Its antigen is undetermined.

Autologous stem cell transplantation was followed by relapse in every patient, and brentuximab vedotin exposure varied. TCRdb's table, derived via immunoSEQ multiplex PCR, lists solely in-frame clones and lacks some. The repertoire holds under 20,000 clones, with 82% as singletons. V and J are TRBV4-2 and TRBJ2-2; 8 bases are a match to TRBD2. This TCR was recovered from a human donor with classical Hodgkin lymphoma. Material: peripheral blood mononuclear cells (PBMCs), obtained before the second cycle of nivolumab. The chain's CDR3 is CASSQDWTSITGELFF. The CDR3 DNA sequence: TGTGCCAGCAGCCAAGATTGGACTAGCATCACCGGGGAGCTGTTTTTT.